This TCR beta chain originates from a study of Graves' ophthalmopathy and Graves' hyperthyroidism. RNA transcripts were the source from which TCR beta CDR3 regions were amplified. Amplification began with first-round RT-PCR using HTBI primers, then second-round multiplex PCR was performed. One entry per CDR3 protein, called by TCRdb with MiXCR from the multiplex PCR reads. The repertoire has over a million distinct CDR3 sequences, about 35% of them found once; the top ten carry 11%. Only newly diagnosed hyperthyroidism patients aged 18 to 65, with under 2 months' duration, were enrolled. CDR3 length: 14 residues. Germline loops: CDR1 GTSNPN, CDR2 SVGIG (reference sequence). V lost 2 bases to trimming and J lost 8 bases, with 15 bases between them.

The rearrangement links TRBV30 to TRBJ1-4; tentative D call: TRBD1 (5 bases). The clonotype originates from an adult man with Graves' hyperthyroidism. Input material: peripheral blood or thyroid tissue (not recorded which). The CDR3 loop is CAWSPLGQPEKLFF. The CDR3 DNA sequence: TGTGCCTGGAGTCCCCTGGGGCAGCCAGAAAAACTGTTTTTT.